This paragraph covers one TCR beta chain sequence. This specimen belongs to a study of blood T cell repertoires in COVID-19. At the level of the study: Cohort 3 recovered donors had two negative PCRs, clearance, or symptom resolution. The United States, Italy and Spain provided the acute and convalescent COVID-19 samples. T cells, B-cell-depleted T cells, or PBMCs supplied cDNA or gDNA.

Looked up from germline, CDR1 is LNHDA and CDR2 is SQIVND (reference sequence). The CDR3 loop spans 15 amino acids. With 7 bases clipped from V and 6 bases from J, the junction kept 13 bases outside the gene matches. This table comes from immunoSEQ multiplex PCR, and its TCRdb copy is limited to in-frame clones, with some not included. The table shows fewer than 350,000 clones, with roughly 91% occurring only once. In terms of age and location, participants ranged from roughly 18 to 95 years and lived in roughly 22 US areas. The chain combines TRBV19 with TRBJ2-5; 8 bases map to TRBD2. This receptor was taken from a woman aged 60-70 years in a cohort exposed to, infected with or recovered from COVID-19 (not recorded which). The sample taken for sequencing was PBMCs or T cells enriched from blood (not recorded which). The CDR3 nucleotides read TGTGCCAGTACCAACGGGGCTAGCGGGCTAAAGACCCAGTACTTC. Translating gives CASTNGASGLKTQYF.